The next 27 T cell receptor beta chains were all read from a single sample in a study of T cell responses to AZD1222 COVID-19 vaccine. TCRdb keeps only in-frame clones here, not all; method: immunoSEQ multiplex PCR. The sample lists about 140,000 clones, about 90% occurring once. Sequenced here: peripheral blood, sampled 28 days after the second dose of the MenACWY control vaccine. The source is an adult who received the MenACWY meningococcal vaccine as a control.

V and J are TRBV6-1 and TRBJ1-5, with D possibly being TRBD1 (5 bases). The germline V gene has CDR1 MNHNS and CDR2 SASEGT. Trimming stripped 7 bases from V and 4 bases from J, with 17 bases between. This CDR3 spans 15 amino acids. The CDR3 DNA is TGTGCCAGCAACTGGGCTCCGGGGGGGAATCAGCCCCAGCATTTT. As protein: CASNWAPGGNQPQHF.

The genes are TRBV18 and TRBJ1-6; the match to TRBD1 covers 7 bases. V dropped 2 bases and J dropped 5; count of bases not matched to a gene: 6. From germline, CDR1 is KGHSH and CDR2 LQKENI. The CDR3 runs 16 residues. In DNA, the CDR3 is TGTGCCAGCTCACCAAGTACAGGGGCAAATAATTCACCCCTCCACTTT. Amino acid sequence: CASSPSTGANNSPLHF.

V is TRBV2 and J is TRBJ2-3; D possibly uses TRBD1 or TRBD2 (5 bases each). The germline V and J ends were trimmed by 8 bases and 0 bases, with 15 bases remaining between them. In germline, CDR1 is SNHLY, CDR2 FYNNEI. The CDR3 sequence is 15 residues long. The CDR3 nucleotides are TGTGCCAGCCCGGGGCCGGACATTAGCACAGATACGCAGTATTTT. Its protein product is CASPGPDISTDTQYF.

The CDR3 DNA sequence: TGTGCCAGTGGGTCCGGGGCTAGCGGGTCGAGCTCCTACAATGAGCAGTTCTTC. This sequence encodes CASGSGASGSSSYNEQFF. The chain uses TRBV19 and TRBJ2-1, with 8 bases matching TRBD2. The CDR3 is 18 residues long. V was pared by 8 bases and J by 0 bases, with 15 bases of the junction left unmatched. Germline V CDR1 and CDR2: LNHDA, SQIVND (reference sequence).

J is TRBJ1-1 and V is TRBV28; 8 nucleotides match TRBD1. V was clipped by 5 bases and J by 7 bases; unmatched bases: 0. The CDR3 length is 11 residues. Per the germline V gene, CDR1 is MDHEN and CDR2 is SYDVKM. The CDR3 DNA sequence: TGTGCCAGCAGTGGACAGGGTGAAGCTTTCTTT. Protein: CASSGQGEAFF.

In nucleotides, the CDR3 is TGTGCCAGCAGCCGAGGCGGCTCCTACAATGAGCAGTTCTTC. This gives the protein CASSRGGSYNEQFF. The chain couples TRBV7-3 to TRBJ2-1, with D unclear. This CDR3 has 14 residues. The ends were cut back, 5 bases at V and 0 bases at J, with 8 bases in the middle. Per the germline V gene, CDR1 is SGHTA and CDR2 is FQGTGA.

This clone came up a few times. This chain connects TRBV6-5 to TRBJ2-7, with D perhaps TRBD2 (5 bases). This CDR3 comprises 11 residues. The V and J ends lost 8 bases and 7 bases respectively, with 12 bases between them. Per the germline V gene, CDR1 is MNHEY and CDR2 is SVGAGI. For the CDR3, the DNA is TGTGCCAGCCGGGGTGACTTGGAGCAGTACTTC. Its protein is CASRGDLEQYF.

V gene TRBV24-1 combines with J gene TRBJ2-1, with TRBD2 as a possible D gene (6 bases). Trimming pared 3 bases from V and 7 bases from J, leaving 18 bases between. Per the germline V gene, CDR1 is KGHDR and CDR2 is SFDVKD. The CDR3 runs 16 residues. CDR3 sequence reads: CATSDGAVSRGNEQFF. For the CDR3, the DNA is TGTGCCACCAGTGATGGGGCGGTCTCCCGGGGGAATGAGCAGTTCTTC.

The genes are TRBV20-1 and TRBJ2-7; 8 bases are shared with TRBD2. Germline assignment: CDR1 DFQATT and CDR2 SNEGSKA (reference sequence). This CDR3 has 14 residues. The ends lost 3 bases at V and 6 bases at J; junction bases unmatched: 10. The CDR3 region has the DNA TGCAGTGCTAGTGCTCAGGGACTAGAGTCCGAGCAGTACTTC. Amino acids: CSASAQGLESEQYF.

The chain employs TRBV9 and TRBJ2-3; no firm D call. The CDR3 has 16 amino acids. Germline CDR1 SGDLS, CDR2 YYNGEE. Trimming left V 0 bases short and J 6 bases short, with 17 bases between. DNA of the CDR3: TGTGCCAGCAGCGTAGAGGCAGCCCAGACTTTGGATACGCAGTATTTT. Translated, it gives CASSVEAAQTLDTQYF.

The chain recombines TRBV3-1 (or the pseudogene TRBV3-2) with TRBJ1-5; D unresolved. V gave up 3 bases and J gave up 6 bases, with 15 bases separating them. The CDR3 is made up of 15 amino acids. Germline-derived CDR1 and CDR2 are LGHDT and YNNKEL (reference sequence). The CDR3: CASSHDGGKGQPQHF. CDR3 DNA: TGTGCCAGCAGCCATGACGGAGGCAAGGGTCAGCCCCAGCATTTT.

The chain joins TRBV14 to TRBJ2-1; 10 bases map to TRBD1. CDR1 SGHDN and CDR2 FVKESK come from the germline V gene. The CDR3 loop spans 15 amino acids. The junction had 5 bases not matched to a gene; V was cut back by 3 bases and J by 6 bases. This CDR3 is CASSQYRDRGNEQFF. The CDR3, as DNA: TGTGCCAGCAGCCAGTACCGGGACAGGGGCAATGAGCAGTTCTTC.

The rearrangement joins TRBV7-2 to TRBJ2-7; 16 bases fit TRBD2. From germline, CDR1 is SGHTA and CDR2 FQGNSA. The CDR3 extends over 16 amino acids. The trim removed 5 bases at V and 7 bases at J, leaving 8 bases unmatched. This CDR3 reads CASSPGTSGRAREQYF. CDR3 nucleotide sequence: TGTGCCAGCAGCCCAGGGACTAGCGGGAGGGCCAGGGAGCAGTACTTC.

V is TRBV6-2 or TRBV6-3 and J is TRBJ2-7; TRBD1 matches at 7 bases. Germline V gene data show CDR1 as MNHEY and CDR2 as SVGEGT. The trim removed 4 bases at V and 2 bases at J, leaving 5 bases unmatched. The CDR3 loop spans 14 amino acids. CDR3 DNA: TGTGCCAGCAGTTCGACGGGACAGCCCTACGAGCAGTACTTC. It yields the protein CASSSTGQPYEQYF.

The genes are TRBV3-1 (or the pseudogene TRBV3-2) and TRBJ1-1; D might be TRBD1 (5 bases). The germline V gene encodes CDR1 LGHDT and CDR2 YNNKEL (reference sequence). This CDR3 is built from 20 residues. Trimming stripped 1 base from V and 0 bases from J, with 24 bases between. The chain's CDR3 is CASSQGRMWGTNSMNTEAFF. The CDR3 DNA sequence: TGTGCCAGCAGCCAAGGGAGGATGTGGGGGACCAACTCCATGAACACTGAAGCTTTCTTT.

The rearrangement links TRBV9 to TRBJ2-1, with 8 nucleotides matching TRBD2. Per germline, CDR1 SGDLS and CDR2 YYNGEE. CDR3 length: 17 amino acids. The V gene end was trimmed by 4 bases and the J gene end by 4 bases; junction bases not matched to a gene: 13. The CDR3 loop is CASSPTAGVAVYNEQFF. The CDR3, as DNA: TGTGCCAGCAGCCCGACAGCGGGGGTGGCAGTTTACAATGAGCAGTTCTTC.

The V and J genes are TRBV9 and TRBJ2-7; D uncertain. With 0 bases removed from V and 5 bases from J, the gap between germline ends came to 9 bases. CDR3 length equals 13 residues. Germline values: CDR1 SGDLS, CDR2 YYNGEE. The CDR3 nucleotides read TGTGCCAGCAGCGTAGATTTCAGGCACGAGCAGTACTTC. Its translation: CASSVDFRHEQYF.

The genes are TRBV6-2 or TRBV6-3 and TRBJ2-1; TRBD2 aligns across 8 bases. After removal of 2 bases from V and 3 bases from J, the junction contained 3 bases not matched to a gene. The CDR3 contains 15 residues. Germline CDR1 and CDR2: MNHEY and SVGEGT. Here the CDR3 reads CASSYAGLDYNEQFF. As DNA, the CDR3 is TGTGCCAGCAGTTACGCGGGACTAGACTACAATGAGCAGTTCTTC.

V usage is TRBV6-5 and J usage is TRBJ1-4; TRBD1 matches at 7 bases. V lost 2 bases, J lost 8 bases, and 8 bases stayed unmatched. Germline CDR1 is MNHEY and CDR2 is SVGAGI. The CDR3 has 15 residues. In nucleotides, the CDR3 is TGTGCCAGCAGTTACGCGGCCAGGGGGGGAGAAAAACTGTTTTTT. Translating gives CASSYAARGGEKLFF.

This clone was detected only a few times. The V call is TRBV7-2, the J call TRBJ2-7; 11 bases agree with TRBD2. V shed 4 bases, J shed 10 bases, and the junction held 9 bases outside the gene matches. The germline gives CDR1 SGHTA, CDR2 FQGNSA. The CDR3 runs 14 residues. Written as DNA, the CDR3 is TGTGCCAGCAGCTACGGGACTAGCGGCCTCATCCAGTACTTC. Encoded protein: CASSYGTSGLIQYF.

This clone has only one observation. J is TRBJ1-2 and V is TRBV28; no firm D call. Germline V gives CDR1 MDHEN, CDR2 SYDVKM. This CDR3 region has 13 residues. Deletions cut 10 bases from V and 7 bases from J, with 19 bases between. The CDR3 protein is CATKIPTAGGYTF. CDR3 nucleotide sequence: TGTGCCACTAAAATCCCCACGGCGGGTGGCTACACCTTC.

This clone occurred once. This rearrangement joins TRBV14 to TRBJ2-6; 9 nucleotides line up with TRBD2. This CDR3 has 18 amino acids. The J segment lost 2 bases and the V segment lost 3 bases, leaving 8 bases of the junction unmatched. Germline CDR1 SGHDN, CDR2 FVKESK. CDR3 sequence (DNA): TGTGCCAGCAGCCAGTTTAGCGGGAGAACCGCTGGGGCCAACGTCCTGACTTTC. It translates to CASSQFSGRTAGANVLTF.

Written as DNA, the CDR3 is TGTGCCAGTAGTATAAGCCCTAGCAATCAGCCCCAGCATTTT. Translated, it gives CASSISPSNQPQHF. The chain joins TRBV19 to TRBJ1-5, with unresolved D. Between the trimmed V and J ends, which lost 2 bases and 0 bases, there was a span of 5 bases. Germline lookup yields CDR1 LNHDA and CDR2 SQIVND (reference sequence). CDR3 length equals 14 residues.

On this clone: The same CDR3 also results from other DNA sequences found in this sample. CDR3 nucleotide sequence: TGTGCCAGCAGCTTACTGGGGGAAAACACTGAAGCTTTCTTT. Amino acids: CASSLLGENTEAFF. This chain links TRBV7-9 with TRBJ1-1, with D possibly matching TRBD1 (5 bases). The germline CDR1 and CDR2 sequences are SEHNR and FQNEAQ (reference sequence). The CDR3 runs to 14 residues. With 2 bases removed from V and 2 bases from J, the gap between germline ends came to 9 bases.

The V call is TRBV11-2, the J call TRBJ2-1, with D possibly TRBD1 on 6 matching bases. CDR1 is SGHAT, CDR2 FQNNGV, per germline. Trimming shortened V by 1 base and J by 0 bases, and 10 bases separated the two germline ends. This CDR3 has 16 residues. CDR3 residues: CASSLAGQSSYNEQFF. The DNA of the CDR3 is TGTGCCAGCAGCTTAGCCGGACAGAGCTCCTACAATGAGCAGTTCTTC.

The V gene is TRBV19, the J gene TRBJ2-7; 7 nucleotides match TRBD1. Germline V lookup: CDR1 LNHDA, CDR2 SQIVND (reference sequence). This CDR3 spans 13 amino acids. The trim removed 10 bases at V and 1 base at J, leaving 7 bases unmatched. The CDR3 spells CATSGTASYEQYF. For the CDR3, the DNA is TGTGCCACCTCCGGGACAGCTTCCTACGAGCAGTACTTC.

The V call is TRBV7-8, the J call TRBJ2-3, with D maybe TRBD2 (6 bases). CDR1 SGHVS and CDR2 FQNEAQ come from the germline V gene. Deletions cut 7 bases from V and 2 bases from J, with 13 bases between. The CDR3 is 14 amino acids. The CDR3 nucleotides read TGTGCCAGCAAGGTAGCGGAAACCACAGATACGCAGTATTTT. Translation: CASKVAETTDTQYF.